This paragraph covers one TCR beta chain sequence. Its antigen is currently unknown. The source of the sample is a study of shared clonotypes between healthy human individuals. Study background: Per-donor plates numbered three CD4 naive, three CD4 memory, two CD8 naive and one CD8 memory.

Findings and caveats of the study: Among the subsets, naive ones generally showed larger estimated richness than memory ones. There were few donors, and this limited the genetic and exposure-history diversity represented.

The CDR3 totals 14 residues. CDR1 and CDR2 from the germline V gene are SGHAT and FQNNGV. Trimming at V came to 4 bases and at J to 7 bases, leaving 7 bases not matched to a gene. This table comes from immunoSEQ multiplex PCR, and its TCRdb copy is limited to in-frame clones, with some not included. The table shows over a million clones, with around 78% occurring only once. The gene calls are TRBV11-2 and TRBJ2-5; 9 bases fit TRBD2. This receptor was identified in a man aged 18 to 30 in good health. Some clones in this sample may be carry-over from other donors' samples. The sample taken for sequencing was memory CD4+ T cells from PBMCs. The sample's subset: CD45RA-negative fraction. Here the CDR3 reads CASSSTSGYGTQYF. For the CDR3, the DNA is TGTGCCAGCAGCTCGACTAGCGGTTACGGGACCCAGTACTTC.